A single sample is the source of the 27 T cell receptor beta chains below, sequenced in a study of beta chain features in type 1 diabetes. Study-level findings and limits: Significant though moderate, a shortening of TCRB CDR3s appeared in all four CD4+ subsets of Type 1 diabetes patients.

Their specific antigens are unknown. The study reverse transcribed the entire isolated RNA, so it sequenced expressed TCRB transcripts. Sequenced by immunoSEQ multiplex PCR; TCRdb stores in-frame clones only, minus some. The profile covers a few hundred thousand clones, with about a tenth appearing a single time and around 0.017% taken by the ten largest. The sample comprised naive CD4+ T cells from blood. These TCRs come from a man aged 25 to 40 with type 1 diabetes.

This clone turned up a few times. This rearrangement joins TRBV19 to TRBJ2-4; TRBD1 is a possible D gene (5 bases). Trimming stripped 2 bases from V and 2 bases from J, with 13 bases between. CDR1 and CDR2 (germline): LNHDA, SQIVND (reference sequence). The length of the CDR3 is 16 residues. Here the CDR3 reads CASSILFRDTKNIQYF. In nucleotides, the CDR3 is TGTGCCAGTAGTATACTCTTCAGGGATACCAAAAACATTCAGTACTTC.

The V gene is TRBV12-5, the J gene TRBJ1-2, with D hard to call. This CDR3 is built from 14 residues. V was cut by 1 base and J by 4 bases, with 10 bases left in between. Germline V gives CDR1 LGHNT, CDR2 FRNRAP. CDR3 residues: CASGLEAGTYGYTF. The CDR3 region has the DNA TGTGCTAGTGGTTTGGAGGCGGGCACCTATGGCTACACCTTC.

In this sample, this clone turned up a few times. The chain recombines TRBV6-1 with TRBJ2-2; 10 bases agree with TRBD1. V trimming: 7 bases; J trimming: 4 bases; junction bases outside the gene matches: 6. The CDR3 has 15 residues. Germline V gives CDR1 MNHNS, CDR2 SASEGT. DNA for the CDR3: TGTGCCAGCAATTCCGGGACAGGGGCCACCGGGGAGCTGTTTTTT. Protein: CASNSGTGATGELFF.

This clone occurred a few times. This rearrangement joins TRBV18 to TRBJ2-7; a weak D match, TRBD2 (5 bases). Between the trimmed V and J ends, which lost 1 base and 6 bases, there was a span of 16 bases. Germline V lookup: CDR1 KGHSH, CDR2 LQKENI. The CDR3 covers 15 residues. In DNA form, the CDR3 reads TGTGCCAGCTCACCACAGGGAGTCCGCAGCGGCGAGCAGTACTTC. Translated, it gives CASSPQGVRSGEQYF.

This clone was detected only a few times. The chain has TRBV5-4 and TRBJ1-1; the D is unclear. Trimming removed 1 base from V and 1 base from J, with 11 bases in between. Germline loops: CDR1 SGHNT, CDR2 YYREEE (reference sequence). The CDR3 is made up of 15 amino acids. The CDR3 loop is CASSLPKTGNTEAFF. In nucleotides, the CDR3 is TGTGCCAGCAGCTTGCCTAAGACGGGGAACACTGAAGCTTTCTTT.

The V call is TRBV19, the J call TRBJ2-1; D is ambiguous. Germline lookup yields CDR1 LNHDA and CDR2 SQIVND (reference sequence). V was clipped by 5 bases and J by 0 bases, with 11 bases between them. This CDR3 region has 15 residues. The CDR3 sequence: CASSALSSSYNEQFF. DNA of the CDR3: TGTGCCAGTAGTGCACTTTCGAGCTCCTACAATGAGCAGTTCTTC.

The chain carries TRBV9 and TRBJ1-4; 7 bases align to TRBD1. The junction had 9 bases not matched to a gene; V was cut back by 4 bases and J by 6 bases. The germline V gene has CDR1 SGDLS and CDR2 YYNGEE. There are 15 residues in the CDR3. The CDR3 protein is CASSLTTGLDEKLFF. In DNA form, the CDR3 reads TGTGCCAGCAGCCTTACGACAGGGTTAGATGAAAAACTGTTTTTT.

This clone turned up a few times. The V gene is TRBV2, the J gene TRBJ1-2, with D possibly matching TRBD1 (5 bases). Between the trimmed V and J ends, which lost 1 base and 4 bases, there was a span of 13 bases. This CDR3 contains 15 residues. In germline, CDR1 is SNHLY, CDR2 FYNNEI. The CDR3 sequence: CASSEGTLIIYGYTF. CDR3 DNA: TGTGCCAGCAGTGAAGGGACACTGATCATCTATGGCTACACCTTC.

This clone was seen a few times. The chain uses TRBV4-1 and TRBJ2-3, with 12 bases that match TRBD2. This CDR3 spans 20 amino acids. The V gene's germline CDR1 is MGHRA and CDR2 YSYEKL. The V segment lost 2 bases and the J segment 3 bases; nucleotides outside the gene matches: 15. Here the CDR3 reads CASSQIGLAGGPVQTDTQYF. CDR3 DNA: TGCGCCAGCAGCCAAATCGGCCTAGCGGGGGGGCCCGTTCAGACAGATACGCAGTATTTT.

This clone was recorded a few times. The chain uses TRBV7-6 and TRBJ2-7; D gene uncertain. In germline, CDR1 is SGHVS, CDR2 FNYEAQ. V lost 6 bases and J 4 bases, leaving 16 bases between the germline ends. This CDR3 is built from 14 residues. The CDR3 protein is CASSSGQTLYEQYF. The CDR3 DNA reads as TGTGCCAGCAGTAGTGGGCAAACCCTTTACGAGCAGTACTTC.

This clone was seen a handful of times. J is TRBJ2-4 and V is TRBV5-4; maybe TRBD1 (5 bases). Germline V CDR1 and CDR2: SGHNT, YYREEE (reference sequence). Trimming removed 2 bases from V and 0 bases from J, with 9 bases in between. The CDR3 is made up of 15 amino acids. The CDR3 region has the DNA TGTGCCAGCAGCTTCAGGGTCGGAGCCAAAAACATTCAGTACTTC. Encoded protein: CASSFRVGAKNIQYF.

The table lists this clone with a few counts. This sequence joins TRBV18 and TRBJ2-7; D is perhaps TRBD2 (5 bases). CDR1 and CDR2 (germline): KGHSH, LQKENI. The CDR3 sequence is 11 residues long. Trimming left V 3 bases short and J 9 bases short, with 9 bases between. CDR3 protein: CASSPSEGQYF. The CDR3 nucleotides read TGTGCCAGCTCACCCTCTGAGGGGCAGTACTTC.

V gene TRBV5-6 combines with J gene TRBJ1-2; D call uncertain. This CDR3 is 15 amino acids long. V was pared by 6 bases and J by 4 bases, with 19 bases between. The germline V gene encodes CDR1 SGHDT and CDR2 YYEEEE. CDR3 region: CASIRSAGAGYGYTF. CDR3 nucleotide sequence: TGTGCCAGCATAAGGTCGGCGGGCGCTGGCTATGGCTACACCTTC. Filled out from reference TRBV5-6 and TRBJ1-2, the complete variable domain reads DAGVTQSPTHLIKTRGQQVTLRCSPKSGHDTVSWYQQALGQGPQFIFQYYEEEERQRGNFPDRFSGHQFPNYSSELNVNALLLGDSALYLCASIRSAGAGYGYTFGSGTRLTVV.

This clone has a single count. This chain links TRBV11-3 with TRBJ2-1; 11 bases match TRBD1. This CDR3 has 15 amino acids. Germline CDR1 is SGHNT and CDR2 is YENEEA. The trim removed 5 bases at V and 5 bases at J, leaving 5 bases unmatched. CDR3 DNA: TGTGCCAGCAGCCTTCCGGGACAGGGGGACAATGAGCAGTTCTTC. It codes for CASSLPGQGDNEQFF.

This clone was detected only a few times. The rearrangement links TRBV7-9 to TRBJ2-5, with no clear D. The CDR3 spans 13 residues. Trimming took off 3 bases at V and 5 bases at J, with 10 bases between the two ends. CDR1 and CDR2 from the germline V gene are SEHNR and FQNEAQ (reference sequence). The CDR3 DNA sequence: TGTGCCAGCAGCTTTGGTGGGCCGGAGACCCAGTACTTC. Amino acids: CASSFGGPETQYF.

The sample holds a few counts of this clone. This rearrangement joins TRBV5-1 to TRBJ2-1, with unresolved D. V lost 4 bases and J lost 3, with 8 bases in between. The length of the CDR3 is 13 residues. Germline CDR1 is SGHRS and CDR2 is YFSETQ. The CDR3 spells CASSIDNYNEQFF. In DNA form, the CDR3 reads TGCGCCAGCAGCATTGACAACTACAATGAGCAGTTCTTC.

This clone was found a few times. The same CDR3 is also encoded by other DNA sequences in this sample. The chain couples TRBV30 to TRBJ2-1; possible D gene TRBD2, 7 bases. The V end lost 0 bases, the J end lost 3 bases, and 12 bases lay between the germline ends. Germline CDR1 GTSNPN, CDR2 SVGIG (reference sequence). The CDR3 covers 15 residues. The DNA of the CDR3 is TGTGCCTGGAGTGTACGCGGGGGCCTCTACAATGAGCAGTTCTTC. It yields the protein CAWSVRGGLYNEQFF.

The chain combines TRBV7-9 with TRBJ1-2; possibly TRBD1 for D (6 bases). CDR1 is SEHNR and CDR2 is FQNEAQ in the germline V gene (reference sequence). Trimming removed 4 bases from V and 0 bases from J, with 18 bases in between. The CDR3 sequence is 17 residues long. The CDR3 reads CASSSSGELWANYGYTF. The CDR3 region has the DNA TGTGCCAGCAGCTCCTCAGGGGAACTGTGGGCTAACTATGGCTACACCTTC.

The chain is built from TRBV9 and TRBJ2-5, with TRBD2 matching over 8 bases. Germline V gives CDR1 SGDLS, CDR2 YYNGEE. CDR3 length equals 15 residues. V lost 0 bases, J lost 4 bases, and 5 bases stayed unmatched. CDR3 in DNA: TGTGCCAGCAGCGTAGGGGTAGCGGGGCCAGAGACCCAGTACTTC. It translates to CASSVGVAGPETQYF.

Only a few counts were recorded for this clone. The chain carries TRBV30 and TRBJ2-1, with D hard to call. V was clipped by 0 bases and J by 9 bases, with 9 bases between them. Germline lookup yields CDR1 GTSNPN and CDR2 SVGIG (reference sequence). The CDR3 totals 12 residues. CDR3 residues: CAWSVGSGEQFF. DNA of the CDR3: TGTGCCTGGAGTGTCGGGTCGGGTGAGCAGTTCTTC.

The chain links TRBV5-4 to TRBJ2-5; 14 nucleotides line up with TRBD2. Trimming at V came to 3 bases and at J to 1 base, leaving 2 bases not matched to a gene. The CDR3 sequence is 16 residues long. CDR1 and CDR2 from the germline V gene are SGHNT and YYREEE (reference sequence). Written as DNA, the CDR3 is TGTGCCAGCAGCTGGGGGACTAGCGGGGGCCAAGAGACCCAGTACTTC. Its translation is CASSWGTSGGQETQYF.

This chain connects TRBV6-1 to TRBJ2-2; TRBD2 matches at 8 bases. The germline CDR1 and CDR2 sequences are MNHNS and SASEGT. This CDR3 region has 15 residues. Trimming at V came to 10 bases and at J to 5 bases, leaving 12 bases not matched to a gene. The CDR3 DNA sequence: TGTGCCACTTTGTCCGGGGGGGCCGGGACCGGGGAGCTGTTTTTT. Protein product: CATLSGGAGTGELFF.

CDR3: CASIMATGGDTEAFF. The CDR3 DNA reads as TGTGCCAGCATCATGGCGACAGGGGGGGACACTGAAGCTTTCTTT. The rearrangement links TRBV28 to TRBJ1-1; 9 bases are a match to TRBD1. The CDR3 loop spans 15 amino acids. The junction had 9 bases not matched to a gene; V was cut back by 7 bases and J by 3 bases. CDR1 MDHEN and CDR2 SYDVKM come from the germline V gene.

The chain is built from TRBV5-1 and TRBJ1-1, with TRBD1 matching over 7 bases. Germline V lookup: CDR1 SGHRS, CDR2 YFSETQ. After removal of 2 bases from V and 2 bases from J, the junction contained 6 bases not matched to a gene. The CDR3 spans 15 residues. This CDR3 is CASSLVGTANTEAFF. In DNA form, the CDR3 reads TGCGCCAGCAGCTTAGTAGGGACAGCCAACACTGAAGCTTTCTTT.

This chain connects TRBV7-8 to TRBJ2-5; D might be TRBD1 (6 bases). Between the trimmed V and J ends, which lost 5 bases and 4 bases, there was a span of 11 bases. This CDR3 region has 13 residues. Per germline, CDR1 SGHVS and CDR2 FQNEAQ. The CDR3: CASSPGVAETQYF. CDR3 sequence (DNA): TGTGCCAGCAGCCCAGGGGTCGCAGAGACCCAGTACTTC.

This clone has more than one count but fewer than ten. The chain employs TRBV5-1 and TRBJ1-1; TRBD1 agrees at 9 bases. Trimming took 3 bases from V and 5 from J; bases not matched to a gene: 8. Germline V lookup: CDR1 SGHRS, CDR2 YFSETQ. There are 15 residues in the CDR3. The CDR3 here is CASSWGGQGTTEAFF. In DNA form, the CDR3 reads TGCGCCAGCAGCTGGGGGGGACAGGGAACTACTGAAGCTTTCTTT.

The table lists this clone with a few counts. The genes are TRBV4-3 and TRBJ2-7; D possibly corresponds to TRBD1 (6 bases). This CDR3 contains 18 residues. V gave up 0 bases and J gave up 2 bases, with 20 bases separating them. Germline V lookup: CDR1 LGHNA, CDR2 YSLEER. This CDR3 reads CASSQDLKAGDITYEQYF. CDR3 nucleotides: TGCGCCAGCAGCCAAGATCTAAAGGCCGGGGACATTACCTACGAGCAGTACTTC.